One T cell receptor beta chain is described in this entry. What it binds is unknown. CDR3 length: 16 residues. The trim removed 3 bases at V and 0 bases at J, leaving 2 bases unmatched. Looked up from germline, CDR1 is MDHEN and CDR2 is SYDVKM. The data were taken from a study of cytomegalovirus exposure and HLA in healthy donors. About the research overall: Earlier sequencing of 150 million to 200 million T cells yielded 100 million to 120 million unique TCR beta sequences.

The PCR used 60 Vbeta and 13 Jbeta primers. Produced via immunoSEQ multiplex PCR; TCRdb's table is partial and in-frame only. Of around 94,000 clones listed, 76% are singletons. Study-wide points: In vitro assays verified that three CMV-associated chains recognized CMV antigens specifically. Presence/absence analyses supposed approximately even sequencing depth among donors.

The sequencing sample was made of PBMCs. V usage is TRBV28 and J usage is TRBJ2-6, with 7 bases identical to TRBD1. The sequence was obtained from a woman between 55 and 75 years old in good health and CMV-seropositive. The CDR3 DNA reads TGTGCCAGCAGTTTGACAGGGTACTCTGGGGCCAACGTCCTGACTTTC. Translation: CASSLTGYSGANVLTF.